The 3 T cell receptor beta chains listed next were all sequenced from one sample in a study of identical twins. TCRdb reanalysed the 5' RACE reads using MiXCR and keeps one entry per CDR3 protein. The sample has 500,000 to 650,000 distinct CDR3 sequences; about a fifth are singletons. Another study also made use of these data, one on yellow fever vaccine responses in identical twins.

Sample: CD4+ T cells sorted from blood. Receptor source: a young woman in good health.

This clonotype showed up just a few times. The chain joins TRBV12-3 or TRBV12-4 to TRBJ1-6; 9 positions match TRBD1. This CDR3 has 15 residues. V dropped 6 bases and J dropped 6; count of bases not matched to a gene: 6. CDR3 region: CASRYEDRGNSPLHF. The CDR3 DNA reads as TGTGCCAGCAGATATGAGGACAGGGGTAATTCACCCCTCCACTTT.

The rearrangement uses TRBV10-3 and TRBJ2-1; no clear D. The CDR3 extends over 9 amino acids. V gave up 5 bases and J gave up 15 bases, with 8 bases separating them. CDR1 is ENHRY, CDR2 SYGVKD, per germline. The CDR3 loop is CAISLAGFF. The CDR3 DNA follows: TGTGCCATCAGTCTCGCAGGGTTCTTC.

The chain recombines TRBV7-2 with TRBJ1-4, with a tentative D call TRBD1 (6 bases). Trimming cost V 6 bases and J 0 bases, with 8 bases left between them. Germline CDR1 and CDR2: SGHTA and FQGNSA. The length of the CDR3 is 14 residues. The CDR3 coding sequence is TGTGCCAGCAGGGGACAAACAACTAATGAAAAACTGTTTTTT. Translated: CASRGQTTNEKLFF. Filled out from reference TRBV7-2 and TRBJ1-4, the complete variable domain reads GAGVSQSPSNKVTEKGKDVELRCDPISGHTALYWYRQSLGQGLEFLIYFQGNSAPDKSGLPSDRFSAERTGGSVSTLTIQRTQQEDSAVYLCASRGQTTNEKLFFGSGTQLSVL.